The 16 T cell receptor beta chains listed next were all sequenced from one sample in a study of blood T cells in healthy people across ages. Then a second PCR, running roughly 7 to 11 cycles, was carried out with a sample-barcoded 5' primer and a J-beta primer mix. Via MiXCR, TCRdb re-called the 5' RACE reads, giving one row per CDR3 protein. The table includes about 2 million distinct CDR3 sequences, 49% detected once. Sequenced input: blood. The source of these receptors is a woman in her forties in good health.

CDR3 amino acids: CASSARDSSSYNEQFF. Written as DNA, the CDR3 is TGTGCCAGCAGCGCCCGGGACTCGAGCTCCTACAATGAGCAGTTCTTC. The V and J genes are TRBV7-9 and TRBJ2-1; TRBD2 is a possible D gene (6 bases). The germline V gene has CDR1 SEHNR and CDR2 FQNEAQ (reference sequence). V gave up 5 bases and J gave up 0 bases, with 14 bases separating them. This CDR3 is 16 amino acids long.

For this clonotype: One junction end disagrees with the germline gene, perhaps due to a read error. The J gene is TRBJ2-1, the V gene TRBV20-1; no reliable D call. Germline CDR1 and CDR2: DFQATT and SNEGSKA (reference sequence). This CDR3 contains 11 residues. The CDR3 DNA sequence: TGCAGTGCTAGTATCTTCAATAAGCAGTTCTTC. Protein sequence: CSASIFNKQFF.

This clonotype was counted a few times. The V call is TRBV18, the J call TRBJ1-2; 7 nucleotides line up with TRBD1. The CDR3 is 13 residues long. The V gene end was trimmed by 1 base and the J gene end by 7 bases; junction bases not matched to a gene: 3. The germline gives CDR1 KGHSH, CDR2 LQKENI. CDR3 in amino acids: CASSPLDRAGYTF. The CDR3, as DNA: TGTGCCAGCTCACCACTTGACAGGGCTGGCTACACCTTC.

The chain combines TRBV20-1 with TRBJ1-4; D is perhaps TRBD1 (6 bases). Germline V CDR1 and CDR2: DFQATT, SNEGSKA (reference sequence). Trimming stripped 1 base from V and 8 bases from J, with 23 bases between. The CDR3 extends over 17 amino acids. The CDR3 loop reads CSARVGQGTPSGEKLFF. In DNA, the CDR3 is TGCAGTGCTAGAGTAGGCCAGGGGACGCCAAGTGGGGAAAAACTGTTTTTT.

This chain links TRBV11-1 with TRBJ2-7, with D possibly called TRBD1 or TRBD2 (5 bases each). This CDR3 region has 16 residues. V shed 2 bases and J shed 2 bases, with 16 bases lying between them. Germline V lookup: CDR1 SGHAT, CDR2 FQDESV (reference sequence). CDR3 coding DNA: TGTGCCAGCAGCTTATTGGGGGACGTCGCGCCCTACGAGCAGTACTTC. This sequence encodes CASSLLGDVAPYEQYF.

The CDR3 nucleotides read TGTGCCAGCAGCTTAGGAAAACCCCCGGATACGCAGTATTTT. It translates to CASSLGKPPDTQYF. This chain links TRBV7-9 with TRBJ2-3; no reliable D call. Germline CDR1 and CDR2: SEHNR and FQNEAQ (reference sequence). Trimming cost V 1 base and J 6 bases, with 11 bases left between them. The CDR3 is 14 residues long.

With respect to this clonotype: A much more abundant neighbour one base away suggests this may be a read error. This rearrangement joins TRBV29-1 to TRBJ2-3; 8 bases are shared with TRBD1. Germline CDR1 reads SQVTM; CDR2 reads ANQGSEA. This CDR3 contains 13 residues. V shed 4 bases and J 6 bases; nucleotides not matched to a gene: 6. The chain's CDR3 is CSVGPGTGDTQYF. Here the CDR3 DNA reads TGCAGCGTTGGCCCCGGGACAGGTGATACGCAGTATTTT.

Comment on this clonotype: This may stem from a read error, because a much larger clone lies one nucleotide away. The CDR3, as DNA: TGTGCCAGCAGCCCCCCCGGCGGGGACTGCGAGCAGTACTTC. It specifies CASSPPGGDCEQYF. V and J are TRBV7-2 and TRBJ2-7; TRBD2 might be the D (6 bases). The CDR3 length is 14 residues. Germline lookup yields CDR1 SGHTA and CDR2 FQGNSA. Trimming left V 5 bases short and J 6 bases short, with 17 bases between.

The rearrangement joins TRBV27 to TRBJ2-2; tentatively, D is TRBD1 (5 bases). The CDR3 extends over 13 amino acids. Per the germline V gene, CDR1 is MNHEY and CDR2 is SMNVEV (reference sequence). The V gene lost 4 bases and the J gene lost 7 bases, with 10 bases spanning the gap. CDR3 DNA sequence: TGTGCCAGCAGTTCAGGGTCCTACGGGGAGCTGTTTTTT. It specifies CASSSGSYGELFF.

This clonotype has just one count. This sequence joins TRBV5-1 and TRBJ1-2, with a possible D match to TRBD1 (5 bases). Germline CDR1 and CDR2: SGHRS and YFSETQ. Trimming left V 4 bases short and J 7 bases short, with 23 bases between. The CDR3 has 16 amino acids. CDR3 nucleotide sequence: TGCGCCAGCAGCCCGGACCGAGCAGGGTTTAGAGCTGGCTACACCTTC. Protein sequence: CASSPDRAGFRAGYTF.

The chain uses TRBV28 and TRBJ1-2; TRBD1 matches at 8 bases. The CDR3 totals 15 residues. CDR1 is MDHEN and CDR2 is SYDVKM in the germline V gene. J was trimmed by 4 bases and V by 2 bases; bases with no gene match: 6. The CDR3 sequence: CASSLPGGFSYGYTF. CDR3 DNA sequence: TGTGCCAGCAGTTTACCAGGGGGCTTCAGCTATGGCTACACCTTC.

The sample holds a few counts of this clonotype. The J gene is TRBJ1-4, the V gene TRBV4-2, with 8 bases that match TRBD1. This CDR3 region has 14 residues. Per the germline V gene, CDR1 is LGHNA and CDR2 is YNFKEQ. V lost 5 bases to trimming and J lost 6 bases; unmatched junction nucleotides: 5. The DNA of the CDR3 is TGTGCCAGCAGCACACAGGGGGGAGATGAAAAACTGTTTTTT. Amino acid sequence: CASSTQGGDEKLFF.

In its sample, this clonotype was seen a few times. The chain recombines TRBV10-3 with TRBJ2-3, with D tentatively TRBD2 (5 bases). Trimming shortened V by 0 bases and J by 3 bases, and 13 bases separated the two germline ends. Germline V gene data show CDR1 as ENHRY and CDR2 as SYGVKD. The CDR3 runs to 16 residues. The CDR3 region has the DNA TGTGCCATCAGTGAGTCGAGTAGAGGAGGAACAGATACGCAGTATTTT. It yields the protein CAISESSRGGTDTQYF.

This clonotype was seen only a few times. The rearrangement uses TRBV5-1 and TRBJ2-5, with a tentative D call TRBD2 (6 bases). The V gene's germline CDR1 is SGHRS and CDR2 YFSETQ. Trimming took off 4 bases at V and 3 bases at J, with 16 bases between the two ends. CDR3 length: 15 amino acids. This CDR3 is CASSGPGTGKETQYF. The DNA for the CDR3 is TGCGCCAGCAGCGGCCCCGGGACTGGGAAAGAGACCCAGTACTTC.

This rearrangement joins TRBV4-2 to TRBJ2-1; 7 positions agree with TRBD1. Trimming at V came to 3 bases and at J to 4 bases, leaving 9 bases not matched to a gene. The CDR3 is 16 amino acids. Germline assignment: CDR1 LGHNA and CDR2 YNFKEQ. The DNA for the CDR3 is TGTGCCAGCAGCCAGGGACAGCCCTTAGGTTACAATGAGCAGTTCTTC. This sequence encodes CASSQGQPLGYNEQFF.

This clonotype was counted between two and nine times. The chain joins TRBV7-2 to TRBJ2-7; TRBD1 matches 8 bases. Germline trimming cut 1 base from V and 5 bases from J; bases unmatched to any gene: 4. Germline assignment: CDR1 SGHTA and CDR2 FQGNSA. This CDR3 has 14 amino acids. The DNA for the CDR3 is TGTGCCAGCAGCTTAGTCAGGGGGCTCGACGAGCAGTACTTC. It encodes CASSLVRGLDEQYF.